Below are 15 T cell receptor beta chains sequenced from a single sample in a study of blood T cell repertoires in COVID-19 (dated by TCRdb to about 2020). The library relied on the immunoSEQ multiplex PCR assay. TCRdb took this table from immuneACCESS and kept in-frame rearrangements with V and J called. Such tables lack part of the clones; where checked against another copy, unresolved V genes explain under half of the gap, and the rest is unexplained. The sample yields tens of thousands of clones; around 83% were counted once. The ten top clones hold approximately 3.7% of the sample. The specimen sequenced was peripheral blood. These receptors came from a man between 50 and 59 years old with acute or convalescent COVID-19.

The V call is TRBV2, the J call TRBJ1-1, with no clear D. V was cut by 4 bases and J by 4 bases, with 16 bases left in between. This CDR3 has 15 amino acids. CDR1 is SNHLY and CDR2 is FYNNEI in the germline V gene. The chain's CDR3 is CASSVREVSATEAFF. The CDR3 region has the DNA TGTGCCAGCAGTGTAAGGGAGGTTAGCGCCACTGAAGCTTTCTTT.

The CDR3 region is CASSLSQGEEKLFF. CDR3 nucleotides: TGTGCCAGCAGCTTATCCCAGGGGGAAGAAAAACTGTTTTTT. The chain recombines TRBV7-9 with TRBJ1-4; 7 nucleotides agree with TRBD1. The germline gives CDR1 SEHNR, CDR2 FQNEAQ (reference sequence). This CDR3 contains 14 residues. With V trimmed by 2 bases and J by 8 bases, 5 bases remained unmatched.

The V and J genes are TRBV20-1 and TRBJ1-5; 7 nucleotides align to TRBD1. Trimming removed 3 bases from V and 1 base from J; junction bases left unmatched: 9. CDR1 and CDR2 (germline): DFQATT, SNEGSKA (reference sequence). The CDR3 has 16 amino acids. CDR3 protein: CSASHMGQRSNQPQHF. The CDR3 DNA reads TGCAGTGCTAGTCATATGGGACAGCGAAGCAATCAGCCCCAGCATTTT.

CDR3 DNA: TGTGCCAGCAGTGACCGGGATAATCAGCCCCAGCATTTT. This encodes CASSDRDNQPQHF. The genes are TRBV2 and TRBJ1-5; D ambiguous. V lost 3 bases and J 4 bases, leaving 7 bases between the germline ends. The CDR3 is 13 amino acids. The germline V gene encodes CDR1 SNHLY and CDR2 FYNNEI.

This clone was recorded once. The CDR3 DNA reads TGTGCCAGCAGCTTGGGTACAGAGACCTACAATGAGCAGTTCTTC. Translated, it gives CASSLGTETYNEQFF. The chain couples TRBV5-5 to TRBJ2-1; D is unclear. Trimming took off 0 bases at V and 2 bases at J, with 9 bases between the two ends. Germline V gene data show CDR1 as SGHKS and CDR2 as YYEKEE (reference sequence). This CDR3 region has 15 residues.

The chain recombines TRBV27 with TRBJ2-5; no firm D call. The V gene's germline CDR1 is MNHEY and CDR2 SMNVEV (reference sequence). CDR3 size: 13 residues. V lost 2 bases and J 5 bases, leaving 9 bases between the germline ends. The CDR3 sequence is CASSLAIRETQYF. Written as DNA, the CDR3 is TGTGCCAGCAGTTTAGCCATCCGGGAGACCCAGTACTTC.

V gene TRBV7-9 combines with J gene TRBJ2-7, with 8 bases that match TRBD2. This CDR3 is built from 15 residues. After removal of 5 bases from V and 6 bases from J, the junction contained 12 bases not matched to a gene. Germline V gene sequence: CDR1 SEHNR, CDR2 FQNEAQ (reference sequence). For the CDR3, the DNA is TGTGCCAGCAGCCCCACTAGCGGCCTTAGTAGCGAGCAGTACTTC. The encoded protein is CASSPTSGLSSEQYF.

The chain is built from TRBV3-1 (or the pseudogene TRBV3-2) and TRBJ2-5; D might be TRBD2 (5 bases). In germline, CDR1 is LGHDT, CDR2 YNNKEL (reference sequence). Trimming took 4 bases from V and 3 from J, leaving 18 bases between them. CDR3 size: 16 residues. The CDR3 nucleotides are TGTGCCAGCAGCCCGGACTGGACTCTCTCTAAAGAGACCCAGTACTTC. Translation gives CASSPDWTLSKETQYF.

The rearrangement links TRBV10-2 to TRBJ2-5, with TRBD2 identical over 7 bases. V shed 6 bases and J 2 bases; nucleotides not matched to a gene: 6. Germline CDR1 is WSHSY and CDR2 is SAAADI. This CDR3 is 14 amino acids long. Here the CDR3 DNA reads TGCGCCAGCAGGCTTAGCGGGCCGCAAGAGACCCAGTACTTC. Translated, it gives CASRLSGPQETQYF.

The V gene is TRBV11-2, the J gene TRBJ2-1, with D perhaps TRBD2 (6 bases). V shed 3 bases and J shed 8 bases, with 8 bases lying between them. Per the germline V gene, CDR1 is SGHAT and CDR2 is FQNNGV. CDR3 length: 12 amino acids. CDR3 region: CASSLRDHEQFF. The CDR3 DNA reads as TGTGCCAGCAGCTTGCGGGACCATGAGCAGTTCTTC.

This clone has a single count. CDR3 residues: CASSILSGGVTGELFF. DNA of the CDR3: TGTGCCAGTAGTATCCTTAGCGGGGGTGTCACCGGGGAGCTGTTTTTT. V gene TRBV19 combines with J gene TRBJ2-2; 9 nucleotides match TRBD2. There are 16 residues in the CDR3. Germline V lookup: CDR1 LNHDA, CDR2 SQIVND (reference sequence). V was clipped by 3 bases and J by 4 bases; unmatched bases: 6.

This chain uses TRBV2 with TRBJ1-4; D gene unclear. In germline, CDR1 is SNHLY, CDR2 FYNNEI. Trimming shortened V by 5 bases and J by 2 bases, and 18 bases separated the two germline ends. The CDR3 runs to 17 residues. This CDR3 reads CASSPGLAMPTNEKLFF. CDR3 in DNA: TGTGCCAGCAGTCCTGGACTGGCTATGCCGACTAATGAAAAACTGTTTTTT.

In its sample, this clone was seen once. This chain connects TRBV5-6 to TRBJ2-7; maybe TRBD2 (6 bases). Trimming shortened V by 6 bases and J by 3 bases, and 13 bases separated the two germline ends. CDR1 is SGHDT, CDR2 YYEEEE, per germline. CDR3 length equals 13 residues. The DNA for the CDR3 is TGTGCCAGCAACGCCCTAGCGAGCTACGAGCAGTACTTC. Translating gives CASNALASYEQYF.

V and J are TRBV12-5 and TRBJ1-6; D is ambiguous. The CDR3 consists of 17 residues. V shed 4 bases and J shed 0 bases, with 13 bases lying between them. Germline CDR1 and CDR2: LGHNT and FRNRAP. The CDR3, as DNA: TGTGCTAGTGGTTCGAACCCCCGAGACTCCTATAATTCACCCCTCCACTTT. Translated, it gives CASGSNPRDSYNSPLHF.

The chain is built from TRBV27 and TRBJ1-5; the match to TRBD1 covers 8 bases. The V segment lost 5 bases and the J segment 6 bases; nucleotides outside the gene matches: 9. CDR3 length: 15 residues. Germline CDR1 and CDR2: MNHEY and SMNVEV (reference sequence). The chain's CDR3 is CASSPLQGAGQPQHF. Here the CDR3 DNA reads TGTGCCAGCAGTCCACTCCAGGGGGCCGGTCAGCCCCAGCATTTT.